A selection of T cell receptor beta chains follows, all from one sample in a study of PD-L1 blockade in urothelial cancer. The repertoire was sequenced with immunoSEQ multiplex PCR; TCRdb's copy has only in-frame clones and lacks some. The sample has 40,000 to 45,000 clones, about 88% seen once. The source material was PBMCs, sampled around atezolizumab (anti-PD-L1) treatment. These receptors all stem from a woman in her fifties or sixties with urothelial cancer. Each CDR3 is given with its conserved first and last residue. D genes are given only for firm matches. Size is stated for part of the rows, as once, few or many counts, or as a class when the clone is expanded.

abundance: .
j_gene: TRBJ2-7
v_gene: TRBV27
d_gene: TRBD2
CDR3aa: CASSFVASGSVEQYF
CDR3nt: TGTGCCAGCAGTTTCGTCGCTAGCGGGAGTGTCGAGCAGTACTTC

abundance: .
j_gene: TRBJ2-1
v_gene: TRBV2
d_gene: .
CDR3aa: CASSEDWGGISEQFF
CDR3nt: TGTGCCAGCAGTGAAGATTGGGGGGGCATCAGTGAGCAGTTCTTC

abundance: .
j_gene: TRBJ2-7
v_gene: TRBV5-1
d_gene: .
CDR3aa: CASSLAGHNGEQYF
CDR3nt: TGCGCCAGCAGCTTGGCCGGACATAACGGGGAGCAGTACTTC

abundance: .
j_gene: TRBJ1-1
v_gene: TRBV27
d_gene: .
CDR3aa: CASSLWGRRNTEAFF
CDR3nt: TGTGCCAGCAGTTTATGGGGGCGCAGGAACACTGAAGCTTTCTTT

abundance: .
j_gene: TRBJ2-7
v_gene: TRBV7-2
d_gene: .
CDR3aa: CASSSGVGGSYEQYF
CDR3nt: TGTGCCAGCAGCTCAGGAGTCGGGGGTTCCTACGAGCAGTACTTC

abundance: .
j_gene: TRBJ2-7
v_gene: TRBV5-6
d_gene: TRBD1
CDR3aa: CASSYRDRGVEQYF
CDR3nt: TGTGCCAGCAGCTACCGGGACAGGGGGGTCGAGCAGTACTTC

abundance: .
j_gene: TRBJ2-5
v_gene: TRBV9
d_gene: TRBD2
CDR3aa: CASSAELAGKETQYF
CDR3nt: TGTGCCAGCAGCGCCGAACTAGCGGGGAAAGAGACCCAGTACTTC

abundance: .
j_gene: TRBJ2-1
v_gene: TRBV4-1
d_gene: .
CDR3aa: CASSQERAEQFF
CDR3nt: TGCGCCAGCAGCCAAGAGAGGGCTGAGCAGTTCTTC

abundance: once
j_gene: TRBJ2-3
v_gene: TRBV4-1
d_gene: TRBD2
CDR3aa: CASSQGLAGGADTQYF
CDR3nt: TGCGCCAGCAGCCAAGGGCTAGCGGGGGGGGCAGATACGCAGTATTTT

abundance: few
j_gene: TRBJ1-1
v_gene: TRBV18
d_gene: .
CDR3aa: CASSHRDSPTLNTEAFF
CDR3nt: TGTGCCAGCTCACACCGGGACTCACCGACTTTGAACACTGAAGCTTTCTTT

abundance: .
j_gene: TRBJ1-2
v_gene: TRBV6-1
d_gene: .
CDR3aa: CASRSRVDYGYTF
CDR3nt: TGTGCCAGTCGCTCCAGGGTAGACTATGGCTACACCTTC

abundance: .
j_gene: TRBJ2-7
v_gene: TRBV4-2
d_gene: TRBD1
CDR3aa: CASSPKGAGQSYEQYF
CDR3nt: TGTGCCAGCAGCCCTAAGGGGGCAGGGCAATCCTACGAGCAGTACTTC

abundance: few
j_gene: TRBJ1-3
v_gene: TRBV4-1
d_gene: TRBD1
CDR3aa: CASSLDREKNTIYF
CDR3nt: TGCGCCAGCAGCTTGGACAGGGAGAAAAACACCATATATTTT

abundance: .
j_gene: TRBJ2-1
v_gene: TRBV11-3
d_gene: .
CDR3aa: CASSLGLGGYNEQFF
CDR3nt: TGTGCCAGCAGCTTAGGGCTGGGGGGTTACAATGAGCAGTTCTTC

abundance: .
j_gene: TRBJ2-3
v_gene: TRBV7-8
d_gene: TRBD2
CDR3aa: CASSLGPLAGVTDTQYF
CDR3nt: TGTGCCAGCAGCTTAGGACCTCTAGCGGGGGTCACAGATACGCAGTATTTT

abundance: .
j_gene: TRBJ2-7
v_gene: TRBV7-2
d_gene: .
CDR3aa: CASSLEGYREQYF
CDR3nt: TGTGCCAGCAGCTTAGAGGGCTACAGGGAGCAGTACTTC

abundance: .
j_gene: TRBJ1-1
v_gene: TRBV6-5
d_gene: TRBD1
CDR3aa: CASSPDRGNTEAFF
CDR3nt: TGTGCCAGCAGTCCTGACAGGGGGAACACTGAAGCTTTCTTT

abundance: .
j_gene: TRBJ2-1
v_gene: TRBV7-9
d_gene: .
CDR3aa: CASSFPAEDEQFF
CDR3nt: TGTGCCAGCAGCTTCCCCGCAGAAGATGAGCAGTTCTTC

abundance: .
j_gene: TRBJ2-7
v_gene: TRBV18
d_gene: .
CDR3aa: CASSPGSSYEQYF
CDR3nt: TGTGCCAGCTCACCAGGCAGTTCTTACGAGCAGTACTTC

abundance: .
j_gene: TRBJ2-7
v_gene: TRBV28
d_gene: .
CDR3aa: CASSPLLGRRNYEQYF
CDR3nt: TGTGCCAGCAGTCCCCTTTTGGGCCGCCGGAACTACGAGCAGTACTTC

abundance: .
j_gene: TRBJ2-1
v_gene: TRBV19
d_gene: TRBD1
CDR3aa: CASNPLGTGVHNEQFF
CDR3nt: TGTGCCAGTAACCCTCTTGGGACAGGGGTACACAATGAGCAGTTCTTC

abundance: once
j_gene: TRBJ2-3
v_gene: TRBV19
d_gene: .
CDR3aa: CASSRSSVSDTQYF
CDR3nt: TGTGCCAGTAGTCGGTCTAGCGTTTCCGATACGCAGTATTTT

abundance: .
j_gene: TRBJ2-7
v_gene: TRBV6-1
d_gene: TRBD1
CDR3aa: CASTRTGTNEQYF
CDR3nt: TGTGCCAGCACCCGGACAGGGACCAACGAGCAGTACTTC

abundance: once
j_gene: TRBJ2-5
v_gene: TRBV7-9
d_gene: TRBD1
CDR3aa: CASSLLGTGGETQYF
CDR3nt: TGTGCCAGCAGCTTACTCGGGACAGGCGGAGAGACCCAGTACTTC

abundance: .
j_gene: TRBJ2-7
v_gene: TRBV19
d_gene: .
CDR3aa: CASSQGTYEQYF
CDR3nt: TGTGCCAGTAGTCAGGGGACCTACGAGCAGTACTTC

abundance: .
j_gene: TRBJ1-5
v_gene: TRBV18
d_gene: TRBD1
CDR3aa: CASSPRTGWNNQPQHF
CDR3nt: TGTGCCAGCTCACCCCGGACAGGGTGGAACAATCAGCCCCAGCATTTT

abundance: .
j_gene: TRBJ2-2
v_gene: TRBV4-3
d_gene: TRBD1
CDR3aa: CASSHLTGGGTGELFF
CDR3nt: TGCGCCAGCAGCCACCTGACAGGGGGCGGAACCGGGGAGCTGTTTTTT

abundance: .
j_gene: TRBJ1-3
v_gene: TRBV6-5
d_gene: .
CDR3aa: CASSYSRSVSGNTIYF
CDR3nt: TGTGCCAGCAGTTACTCGAGGTCGGTTTCCGGAAACACCATATATTTT

abundance: .
j_gene: TRBJ2-7
v_gene: TRBV2
d_gene: .
CDR3aa: CASDKAPWEQYF
CDR3nt: TGTGCCAGCGACAAGGCCCCGTGGGAGCAGTACTTC

abundance: .
j_gene: TRBJ1-1
v_gene: TRBV6-5
d_gene: .
CDR3aa: CATRVGGGTEAFF
CDR3nt: TGTGCCACCAGGGTGGGGGGGGGCACTGAAGCTTTCTTT

abundance: .
j_gene: TRBJ2-7
v_gene: TRBV7-2
d_gene: .
CDR3aa: CASSNRVVDEQYF
CDR3nt: TGTGCCAGCAGCAACAGGGTAGTGGACGAGCAGTACTTC

abundance: .
j_gene: TRBJ1-1
v_gene: TRBV7-3
d_gene: TRBD1
CDR3aa: CASSLGQGTEAFF
CDR3nt: TGTGCCAGCAGCCTAGGACAGGGAACTGAAGCTTTCTTT

abundance: .
j_gene: TRBJ2-7
v_gene: TRBV11-3
d_gene: TRBD2
CDR3aa: CASSLIPGAGGEQYF
CDR3nt: TGTGCCAGCAGCTTAATACCGGGAGCGGGGGGAGAGCAGTACTTC

abundance: .
j_gene: TRBJ2-7
v_gene: TRBV9
d_gene: TRBD1
CDR3aa: CASSVGDSYEQYF
CDR3nt: TGTGCCAGCAGCGTAGGGGACAGCTACGAGCAGTACTTC

abundance: .
j_gene: TRBJ2-3
v_gene: TRBV7-9
d_gene: .
CDR3aa: CASSAGGPSTDTQYF
CDR3nt: TGTGCCAGCAGCGCCGGGGGGCCCAGCACAGATACGCAGTATTTT

abundance: .
j_gene: TRBJ2-7
v_gene: TRBV6-5
d_gene: .
CDR3aa: CASSPEAGEQYF
CDR3nt: TGTGCCAGCAGCCCCGAAGCGGGTGAGCAGTACTTC

abundance: once
j_gene: TRBJ1-6
v_gene: TRBV5-8
d_gene: .
CDR3aa: CASSVGGGSPLHF
CDR3nt: TGTGCCAGCAGCGTCGGGGGGGGTTCACCCCTCCACTTT

abundance: .
j_gene: TRBJ2-1
v_gene: TRBV4-2
d_gene: TRBD2
CDR3aa: CASSPGGGREYYNEQFF
CDR3nt: TGTGCCAGCAGCCCTGGCGGGGGGCGGGAGTATTACAATGAGCAGTTCTTC

abundance: .
j_gene: TRBJ2-4
v_gene: TRBV16
d_gene: TRBD1
CDR3aa: CASSQWGRGRNIQYF
CDR3nt: TGTGCCAGCAGCCAATGGGGTAGGGGGCGAAACATTCAGTACTTC

abundance: .
j_gene: TRBJ2-4
v_gene: TRBV5-4
d_gene: .
CDR3aa: CASSSRGGEALKNIQYF
CDR3nt: TGTGCCAGCAGCTCCCGAGGGGGGGAGGCACTCAAAAACATTCAGTACTTC

abundance: .
j_gene: TRBJ2-2
v_gene: TRBV29-1
d_gene: TRBD2
CDR3aa: CSVEDHEGGWNTGELFF
CDR3nt: TGCAGCGTTGAAGATCACGAGGGAGGGTGGAACACCGGGGAGCTGTTTTTT

abundance: few
j_gene: TRBJ1-2
v_gene: TRBV7-9
d_gene: TRBD1
CDR3aa: CASSLVDRARQGYTF
CDR3nt: TGTGCCAGCAGCTTAGTCGACAGGGCCCGCCAGGGCTACACCTTC

abundance: .
j_gene: TRBJ2-3
v_gene: TRBV5-6
d_gene: .
CDR3aa: CASSSPGLDTDTQYF
CDR3nt: TGTGCCAGCAGTTCTCCGGGACTCGACACAGATACGCAGTATTTT